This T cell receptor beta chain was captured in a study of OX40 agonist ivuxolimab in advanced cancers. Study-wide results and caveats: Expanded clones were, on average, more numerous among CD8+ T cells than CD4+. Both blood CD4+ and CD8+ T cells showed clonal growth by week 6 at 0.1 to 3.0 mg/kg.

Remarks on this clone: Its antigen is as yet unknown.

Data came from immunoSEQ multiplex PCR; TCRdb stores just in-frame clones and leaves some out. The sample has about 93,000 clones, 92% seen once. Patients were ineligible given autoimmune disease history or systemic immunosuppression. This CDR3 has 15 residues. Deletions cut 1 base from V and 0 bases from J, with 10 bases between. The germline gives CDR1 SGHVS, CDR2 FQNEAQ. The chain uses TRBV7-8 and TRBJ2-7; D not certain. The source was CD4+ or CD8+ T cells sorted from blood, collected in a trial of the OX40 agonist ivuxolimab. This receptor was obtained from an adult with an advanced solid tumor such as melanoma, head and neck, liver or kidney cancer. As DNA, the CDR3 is TGTGCCAGCAGCTTAGTATCACGCGACTCCTACGAGCAGTACTTC. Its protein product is CASSLVSRDSYEQYF.